This is a list of T cell receptor beta chains from one sample in a study of cytomegalovirus exposure and HLA in healthy donors. Only in-frame clones appear in the TCRdb table, and some are missing; sequencing was by immunoSEQ multiplex PCR. The data contain more than 150,000 clones, over 75% of them singletons. The sample was PBMCs. Receptor source: a man aged 45-65 years in good health and CMV-seropositive. The CDR3 runs from the conserved cysteine through the conserved F or W. A D gene is named only where the DNA matches it firmly. Rows may omit the clone size; those that give it use once, few, many or a size class.

v_gene: TRBV5-1
abundance: .
d_gene: TRBD2
j_gene: TRBJ2-3
CDR3nt: TGCGCCAGCAGCTTGGCTGGACTAGCGAGAGGCACAGATACGCAGTATTTT
CDR3aa: CASSLAGLARGTDTQYF

v_gene: TRBV7-9
abundance: .
d_gene: .
j_gene: TRBJ1-6
CDR3nt: TGTGCCAGCAGCTTACAAAATTCACCCCTCCACTTT
CDR3aa: CASSLQNSPLHF

v_gene: TRBV9
abundance: once
d_gene: .
j_gene: TRBJ2-5
CDR3nt: TGTGCCAGCAGTCCTTGGGGGGATGGGGAGACCCAGTACTTC
CDR3aa: CASSPWGDGETQYF

v_gene: TRBV5-1
abundance: .
d_gene: TRBD2
j_gene: TRBJ2-3
CDR3nt: TGCGCCAGCAGCCTTACTAGCGGGGGGGCCGTCGATACGCAGTATTTT
CDR3aa: CASSLTSGGAVDTQYF

v_gene: TRBV5-1
abundance: .
d_gene: TRBD1
j_gene: TRBJ2-7
CDR3nt: TGCGCCAGCAGCTCGACAGGGCGGCTGGACGAGCAGTACTTC
CDR3aa: CASSSTGRLDEQYF

v_gene: TRBV5-4
abundance: .
d_gene: .
j_gene: TRBJ2-3
CDR3nt: TGTGCCAGCAGCCGTAAGAGTTCAGATACGCAGTATTTT
CDR3aa: CASSRKSSDTQYF

v_gene: TRBV5-4
abundance: .
d_gene: TRBD1
j_gene: TRBJ2-1
CDR3nt: TGTGCCAGCAGCTTGAGACAGGGGCGGAATGAGCAGTTCTTC
CDR3aa: CASSLRQGRNEQFF

v_gene: TRBV7-8
abundance: .
d_gene: TRBD2
j_gene: TRBJ2-5
CDR3nt: TGTGCCAGCACCGGGACTAGCGGGAGGGAGACCCAGTACTTC
CDR3aa: CASTGTSGRETQYF

v_gene: TRBV2
abundance: .
d_gene: TRBD1
j_gene: TRBJ2-2
CDR3nt: TGTGCCAGAGAGACAGGGCCGACCGGGGAGCTGTTTTTT
CDR3aa: CARETGPTGELFF

v_gene: TRBV28
abundance: .
d_gene: TRBD2
j_gene: TRBJ2-1
CDR3nt: TGTGCCAGCAATCCTGCGGGGGGATTATATGAGCAGTTCTTC
CDR3aa: CASNPAGGLYEQFF

v_gene: TRBV21-1
abundance: .
d_gene: .
j_gene: TRBJ1-2
CDR3nt: TGTGCCAGCAGCAAGGACAGGGGCGCGCAGGGCTACACCTTC
CDR3aa: CASSKDRGAQGYTF

v_gene: TRBV4-2
abundance: .
d_gene: TRBD2
j_gene: TRBJ2-7
CDR3nt: TGTGCCAGCAGCCAAGGACTAGCGGGAGTCAACGAGCAGTACTTC
CDR3aa: CASSQGLAGVNEQYF

v_gene: TRBV19
abundance: few
d_gene: TRBD1
j_gene: TRBJ2-1
CDR3nt: TGTGCCAGTAGTTCCACAGGGGGTAATGAGCAGTTCTTC
CDR3aa: CASSSTGGNEQFF

v_gene: TRBV28
abundance: .
d_gene: .
j_gene: TRBJ1-2
CDR3nt: TGTGCCAGCGAGGGGGTCAACTATGGCTACACCTTC
CDR3aa: CASEGVNYGYTF

v_gene: TRBV29-1
abundance: once
d_gene: .
j_gene: TRBJ2-5
CDR3nt: TGCAGCGTTGGAGTTTTTGCGGGTGAGAGCTGGGCTGGGCCTTTCCAAGAGACCCAGTACTTC
CDR3aa: CSVGVFAGESWAGPFQETQYF

v_gene: TRBV30
abundance: .
d_gene: TRBD1
j_gene: TRBJ1-4
CDR3nt: TGTGCCTGGAGTCTTGGGGGACAGGGTAATGAAAAACTGTTTTTT
CDR3aa: CAWSLGGQGNEKLFF

v_gene: TRBV5-6
abundance: .
d_gene: TRBD1
j_gene: TRBJ2-3
CDR3nt: TGTGCCAGCAGCTTAGTTTCCGGGACAGGGGCAGATACGCAGTATTTT
CDR3aa: CASSLVSGTGADTQYF

v_gene: TRBV18
abundance: .
d_gene: TRBD1
j_gene: TRBJ2-7
CDR3nt: TGTGCCAGCTCACCAAGGGGCGGCAGGGGGCCCTCCTACGAGCAGTACTTC
CDR3aa: CASSPRGGRGPSYEQYF

v_gene: TRBV11-2
abundance: .
d_gene: TRBD2
j_gene: TRBJ2-1
CDR3nt: TGTGCCAGCAGCTTAGGGGGTTGGCTAGCGGGGGGGCGAGTCGCGTTCTTC
CDR3aa: CASSLGGWLAGGRVAFF

v_gene: TRBV20-1
abundance: .
d_gene: .
j_gene: TRBJ1-1
CDR3nt: TGCAGTGGGGGCAGAAACACTGAAGCTTTCTTT
CDR3aa: CSGGRNTEAFF

v_gene: TRBV5-1
abundance: .
d_gene: TRBD1
j_gene: TRBJ2-7
CDR3nt: TGCGCCAGCAGCTTTCCGGGACAGGGTTTGCAGTACTTC
CDR3aa: CASSFPGQGLQYF

v_gene: TRBV6-1
abundance: .
d_gene: TRBD2
j_gene: TRBJ2-7
CDR3nt: TGTGCCAGCAGGACTAGCGGGAGGTACGAGCAGTACTTC
CDR3aa: CASRTSGRYEQYF

v_gene: TRBV27
abundance: .
d_gene: .
j_gene: TRBJ1-2
CDR3nt: TGTGCCAGCAGTCCGCTAGGCTATGGCTACACCTTC
CDR3aa: CASSPLGYGYTF

v_gene: TRBV6-5
abundance: .
d_gene: TRBD1
j_gene: TRBJ2-3
CDR3nt: TGTGCCAGCAGTTACTCGCAGGGGGCCGATACGCAGTATTTT
CDR3aa: CASSYSQGADTQYF

v_gene: TRBV19
abundance: .
d_gene: .
j_gene: TRBJ2-1
CDR3nt: TGTGCCAGTAGTTACGGGTCCCCCAATGAGCAGTTCTTC
CDR3aa: CASSYGSPNEQFF

v_gene: TRBV18
abundance: .
d_gene: .
j_gene: TRBJ1-5
CDR3nt: TGTGCCAGCTCACGTAACTCTGGAGGCGATCAGCCCCAGCATTTT
CDR3aa: CASSRNSGGDQPQHF

v_gene: TRBV28
abundance: few
d_gene: TRBD1
j_gene: TRBJ1-4
CDR3nt: TGTGCCAGCAGTCCCGCCTCAGGGGGCGCTTCTAATGAAAAACTGTTTTTT
CDR3aa: CASSPASGGASNEKLFF

v_gene: TRBV27
abundance: .
d_gene: .
j_gene: TRBJ1-2
CDR3nt: TGTGCCAGCAGTTTTAACAGCCTGCTCCGCTATGGCTACACCTTC
CDR3aa: CASSFNSLLRYGYTF

v_gene: TRBV5-1
abundance: .
d_gene: TRBD1
j_gene: TRBJ2-5
CDR3nt: TGCGCCAGCAGCGAACCGGGACAGGGAAGAGAGACCCAGTACTTC
CDR3aa: CASSEPGQGRETQYF

v_gene: TRBV6-1
abundance: .
d_gene: TRBD1
j_gene: TRBJ1-1
CDR3nt: TGTGCCAGCAGTGCAGACAGGGTCTCCACTGAAGCTTTCTTT
CDR3aa: CASSADRVSTEAFF

v_gene: TRBV2
abundance: .
d_gene: .
j_gene: TRBJ1-2
CDR3nt: TGTGCCAGCAGTGAAGCAGTCACCCGAGATGGCTACACCTTC
CDR3aa: CASSEAVTRDGYTF

v_gene: TRBV28
abundance: few
d_gene: TRBD1
j_gene: TRBJ1-4
CDR3nt: TGTGCCAGCAGTCGGGGACAGGGGGAACTGTTTTTT
CDR3aa: CASSRGQGELFF

v_gene: TRBV29-1
abundance: .
d_gene: TRBD1
j_gene: TRBJ2-1
CDR3nt: TGCAGCGGCGACAGGGACTCCTACAATGAGCAGTTCTTC
CDR3aa: CSGDRDSYNEQFF

v_gene: TRBV7-2
abundance: .
d_gene: TRBD1
j_gene: TRBJ1-2
CDR3nt: TGTGCCAGCAGCTTAGCCGGACAGGGGGCGCAAGACGGCTACACCTTC
CDR3aa: CASSLAGQGAQDGYTF

v_gene: TRBV18
abundance: few
d_gene: .
j_gene: TRBJ2-7
CDR3nt: TGTGCCAGCTCACCTAAGGAGCTCTACGAGCAGTACTTC
CDR3aa: CASSPKELYEQYF

v_gene: TRBV9
abundance: .
d_gene: .
j_gene: TRBJ2-5
CDR3nt: TGTGCCAGCAGCGCAGAAGAGACCCAGTACTTC
CDR3aa: CASSAEETQYF

v_gene: TRBV7-9
abundance: .
d_gene: .
j_gene: TRBJ2-2
CDR3nt: TGTGCCATAATTCCGACAGGGCGGGACGGGGAGCTGTTTTTT
CDR3aa: CAIIPTGRDGELFF

v_gene: TRBV5-1
abundance: .
d_gene: .
j_gene: TRBJ2-1
CDR3nt: TGCGCCAGCAGCTGGGCAGGCTACTACAATGAGCAGTTCTTC
CDR3aa: CASSWAGYYNEQFF

v_gene: TRBV7-2
abundance: .
d_gene: .
j_gene: TRBJ1-1
CDR3nt: TGTGCCAGCAGCTTAAGCAGGGGGAACACTGAAGCTTTCTTT
CDR3aa: CASSLSRGNTEAFF

v_gene: TRBV4-2
abundance: .
d_gene: .
j_gene: TRBJ2-1
CDR3nt: TGTGCCAGCAGCCCTACACAGGGAAATGAGCAGTTCTTC
CDR3aa: CASSPTQGNEQFF

v_gene: TRBV7-9
abundance: .
d_gene: TRBD2
j_gene: TRBJ2-3
CDR3nt: TGTGCCAGCCGGAGCGGGAGCGCAGATACGCAGTATTTT
CDR3aa: CASRSGSADTQYF

v_gene: TRBV6-5
abundance: .
d_gene: .
j_gene: TRBJ2-2
CDR3nt: TGTGCCAGCAGTAGGAGGACCGCGAACACCGGGGAGCTGTTTTTT
CDR3aa: CASSRRTANTGELFF

v_gene: TRBV7-9
abundance: .
d_gene: TRBD1
j_gene: TRBJ1-4
CDR3nt: TGTGCCAGCAGCGAAAACAGGGGGGACGAAAAACTGTTTTTT
CDR3aa: CASSENRGDEKLFF

v_gene: TRBV7-8
abundance: .
d_gene: .
j_gene: TRBJ1-2
CDR3nt: TGTGCCAGCAGCTTAGAGGGAGGGTACTACACCTTC
CDR3aa: CASSLEGGYYTF

v_gene: TRBV28
abundance: .
d_gene: TRBD2
j_gene: TRBJ2-3
CDR3nt: TGTGCCAGCAGTCCACCGGGACTAGCGGGAAGTGTGGATACGCAGTATTTT
CDR3aa: CASSPPGLAGSVDTQYF

v_gene: TRBV5-1
abundance: .
d_gene: .
j_gene: TRBJ2-3
CDR3nt: TGCGCCAGCAAGGTCGGGGGATCCTCCACAGATACGCAGTATTTT
CDR3aa: CASKVGGSSTDTQYF

v_gene: TRBV19
abundance: .
d_gene: .
j_gene: TRBJ2-1
CDR3nt: TGTGCCAGTATCTTGACAGATCGTAGCTCCTACAATGAGCAGTTCTTC
CDR3aa: CASILTDRSSYNEQFF

v_gene: TRBV18
abundance: .
d_gene: TRBD1
j_gene: TRBJ1-1
CDR3nt: TGTGCCAGCTCACCTAAGACAGGGATTAAGACTGAAGCTTTCTTT
CDR3aa: CASSPKTGIKTEAFF

v_gene: TRBV2
abundance: .
d_gene: .
j_gene: TRBJ1-3
CDR3nt: TGTGCCAGCAGTGCACAGTACTCTGGAAACACCATATATTTT
CDR3aa: CASSAQYSGNTIYF